The 17 T cell receptor beta chains presented below share a single source sample, sequenced in a study of T cell repertoires in cytomegalovirus infection. TCRdb used MiXCR to reprocess the reads, holding one entry per CDR3 protein. The sample yields some 150,000 distinct CDR3 sequences, roughly a quarter seen once. The source material was PBMCs. These receptor sequences come from a human donor in good health (CMV status not recorded). Some clones in this sample may be carry-over from other donors' samples.

A word on this clonotype: This may stem from a read error, because a much larger clone lies one nucleotide away. The rearrangement links TRBV7-2 to TRBJ1-5, with D possibly being TRBD1 (6 bases). The length of the CDR3 is 13 residues. Germline CDR1 is SGHTA and CDR2 is FQGNSA. V gave up 5 bases and J gave up 7 bases, with 12 bases separating them. CDR3 nucleotides: TGTGCCAGCAGCGGACAGCAGTACCAGCCCCAGCATTTT. Residues: CASSGQQYQPQHF.

This clonotype was detected many times. The chain uses TRBV7-2 and TRBJ2-1; tentatively, D is TRBD2 (5 bases). V was clipped by 1 base and J by 12 bases, with 25 bases between them. Germline V gene sequence: CDR1 SGHTA, CDR2 FQGNSA. The CDR3 loop spans 17 amino acids. The DNA for the CDR3 is TGTGCCAGCAGCTTAGGGGCCGGGCCGACTAATAGGTACGGGCAGTTCTTC. It translates to CASSLGAGPTNRYGQFF.

The V call is TRBV5-6, the J call TRBJ2-3; 9 nucleotides align to TRBD1. There are 14 residues in the CDR3. Germline V gene lookup returns CDR1 SGHDT and CDR2 YYEEEE. With V trimmed by 5 bases and J by 5 bases, 6 bases remained unmatched. The CDR3, as DNA: TGTGCCAGCAGGGACAGGGGAGTAGTAGATACGCAGTATTTT. This sequence encodes CASRDRGVVDTQYF.

This clonotype was observed a few times. This rearrangement joins TRBV10-3 to TRBJ1-6; D is uncertain. Per germline, CDR1 ENHRY and CDR2 SYGVKD. The germline V and J ends were trimmed by 0 bases and 7 bases, with 10 bases remaining between them. The CDR3 loop spans 15 amino acids. The CDR3, as DNA: TGTGCCATCAGTGAGTCCCGGGCCTTCAATTCACCCCTCCACTTT. This gives the protein CAISESRAFNSPLHF.

This clonotype was observed a handful of times. The rearrangement joins TRBV4-2 to TRBJ1-6; possible D gene TRBD1, 5 bases. In germline, CDR1 is LGHNA, CDR2 YNFKEQ. The CDR3 sequence is 16 residues long. V was clipped by 0 bases and J by 7 bases, with 13 bases between them. The CDR3 spells CASSQELSGRNSPLHF. The CDR3 DNA reads TGTGCCAGCAGCCAAGAATTGTCAGGGCGGAATTCACCCCTCCACTTT.

This clonotype was picked up one time. The junction departs from germline at one end; a sequencing error may be responsible. The V and J genes are TRBV6-2 or TRBV6-3 and TRBJ2-2, with 7 bases lining up with TRBD1. The CDR3 contains 17 residues. Germline V CDR1 and CDR2: MNHEY, SVGEGT. DNA for the CDR3: TGTGCCAGAAGTTACTCCCGGGACAGAGCGAACACCGGGGAGCTGTTTTTT. Protein sequence: CARSYSRDRANTGELFF.

The CDR3, as DNA: TGTGCCTGGAGCGACGACAGGGGTTCACCCCTCCACTTT. This sequence encodes CAWSDDRGSPLHF. This chain joins TRBV30 and TRBJ1-6, with 8 nucleotides matching TRBD1. CDR1 is GTSNPN and CDR2 is SVGIG in the germline V gene (reference sequence). V gave up 3 bases and J gave up 9 bases; unmatched junction bases: 4. This CDR3 is built from 13 residues.

V usage is TRBV2 and J usage is TRBJ2-1; 10 bases are shared with TRBD2. V dropped 2 bases and J dropped 5; count of bases not matched to a gene: 9. The CDR3 sequence is 17 residues long. Germline-derived CDR1 and CDR2 are SNHLY and FYNNEI. CDR3 amino acids: CASSEPGLAQGDNEQFF. The CDR3 coding sequence is TGTGCCAGCAGTGAACCGGGACTAGCGCAAGGGGACAATGAGCAGTTCTTC.

This clonotype has ten or more counts. V gene TRBV11-2 combines with J gene TRBJ2-5; possibly TRBD1 for D (5 bases). V was trimmed by 5 bases and J by 1 base, leaving 14 bases between them. CDR3 length: 15 residues. Germline CDR1 is SGHAT and CDR2 is FQNNGV. The CDR3 bases are TGTGCCAGCAGCATCGACAGTGACTTCCAAGAGACCCAGTACTTC. It translates to CASSIDSDFQETQYF.

This clonotype was seen repeatedly, ten times or more. The chain combines TRBV7-2 with TRBJ1-1, with 8 bases that match TRBD1. With V trimmed by 4 bases and J by 4 bases, 8 bases remained unmatched. Looked up from germline, CDR1 is SGHTA and CDR2 is FQGNSA. The CDR3 contains 15 residues. CDR3 DNA sequence: TGTGCCAGCAGCTCTAGCGCAGGGGGCGTCACTGAAGCTTTCTTT. It translates to CASSSSAGGVTEAFF.

The V and J genes are TRBV6-8 and TRBJ2-7, with TRBD2 matching over 9 bases. There are 17 residues in the CDR3. Germline-derived CDR1 and CDR2 are MNHGY and SAAAGT. V gave up 0 bases and J gave up 2 bases; unmatched junction bases: 8. As DNA, the CDR3 is TGTGCCAGCAGTTACTCGCGCGTAGCGGGGGATCCCTACGAGCAGTACTTC. Protein: CASSYSRVAGDPYEQYF.

This clonotype has just a few counts. The chain is built from TRBV18 and TRBJ1-1, with D maybe TRBD1 (5 bases). This CDR3 region has 14 residues. The germline gives CDR1 KGHSH, CDR2 LQKENI. V lost 5 bases to trimming and J lost 1 base, with 11 bases between them. CDR3 residues: CASSWDGTNTEAFF. CDR3 bases: TGTGCCAGCTCATGGGACGGAACGAACACTGAAGCTTTCTTT. The whole variable domain, remainder taken from reference TRBV18 and TRBJ1-1, is NAGVMQNPRHLVRRRGQEARLRCSPMKGHSHVYWYRQLPEEGLKFMVYLQKENIIDESGMPKERFSAEFPKEGPSILRIQQVVRGDSAAYFCASSWDGTNTEAFFGQGTRLTVV.

This clonotype was counted at least ten times. The V gene is TRBV7-9, the J gene TRBJ2-1; TRBD2 aligns across 9 bases. CDR1 and CDR2 (germline): SEHNR, FQNEAQ (reference sequence). This CDR3 has 13 amino acids. V gave up 7 bases and J gave up 5 bases; unmatched junction bases: 3. The CDR3 loop is CASIAGGDNEQFF. CDR3 DNA: TGTGCCAGCATTGCGGGAGGGGACAATGAGCAGTTCTTC.

This clonotype has just a few counts. The V call is TRBV28, the J call TRBJ2-1; possible D gene TRBD2, 6 bases. V shed 2 bases and J shed 3 bases, with 11 bases lying between them. Germline-derived CDR1 and CDR2 are MDHEN and SYDVKM. CDR3 length equals 15 residues. CDR3 DNA: TGTGCCAGCAGTTTAGGTCTAGCGTACTACAATGAGCAGTTCTTC. Its protein product is CASSLGLAYYNEQFF.

The table lists this clonotype with a few counts. The genes are TRBV12-3 or TRBV12-4 and TRBJ2-6; TRBD2 might be the D (7 bases). Trimming removed 4 bases at V and 0 bases at J, with 13 bases between. This CDR3 spans 17 amino acids. In nucleotides, the CDR3 is TGTGCCAGCAGTTGGGCAGGGGAGGGCTCTGGGGCCAACGTCCTGACTTTC. It encodes CASSWAGEGSGANVLTF.

This clonotype was found a few times. The chain has TRBV19 and TRBJ1-2; TRBD1 matches at 10 bases. Germline-derived CDR1 and CDR2 are LNHDA and SQIVND (reference sequence). The V segment lost 3 bases and the J segment 4 bases; nucleotides outside the gene matches: 8. This CDR3 has 16 residues. DNA for the CDR3: TGTGCCAGTAGTATCTCGACAGGGGGCGCGGGCTATGGCTACACCTTC. This encodes CASSISTGGAGYGYTF.

The J gene is TRBJ2-6, the V gene TRBV3-1; D unresolved. V shed 2 bases and J shed 2 bases, with 7 bases lying between them. CDR1 is LGHDT and CDR2 is YNNKEL in the germline V gene (reference sequence). This CDR3 has 15 residues. For the CDR3, the DNA is TGTGCCAGCAGCCAAATCCGGGCTGGGGCCAACGTCCTGACTTTC. Its protein product is CASSQIRAGANVLTF.